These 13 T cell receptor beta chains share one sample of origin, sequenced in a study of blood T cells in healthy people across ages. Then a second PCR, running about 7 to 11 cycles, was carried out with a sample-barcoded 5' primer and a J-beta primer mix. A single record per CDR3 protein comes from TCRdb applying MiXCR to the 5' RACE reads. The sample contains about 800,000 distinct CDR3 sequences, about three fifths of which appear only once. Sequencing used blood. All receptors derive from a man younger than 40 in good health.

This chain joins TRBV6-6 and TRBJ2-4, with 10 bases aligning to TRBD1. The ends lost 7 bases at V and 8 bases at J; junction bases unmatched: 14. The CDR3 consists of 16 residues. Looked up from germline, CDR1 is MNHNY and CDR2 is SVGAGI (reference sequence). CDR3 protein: CASKDIFRDRGHIQYF. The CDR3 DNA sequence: TGTGCCAGCAAGGACATCTTCCGGGACAGGGGACACATTCAGTACTTC.

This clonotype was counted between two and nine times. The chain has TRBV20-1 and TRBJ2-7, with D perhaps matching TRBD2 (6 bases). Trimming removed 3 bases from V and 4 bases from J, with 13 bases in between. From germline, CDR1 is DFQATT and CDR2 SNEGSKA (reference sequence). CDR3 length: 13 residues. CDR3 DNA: TGCAGTGCTAGGCGCGGGGAGGTTTACGAGCAGTACTTC. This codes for CSARRGEVYEQYF.

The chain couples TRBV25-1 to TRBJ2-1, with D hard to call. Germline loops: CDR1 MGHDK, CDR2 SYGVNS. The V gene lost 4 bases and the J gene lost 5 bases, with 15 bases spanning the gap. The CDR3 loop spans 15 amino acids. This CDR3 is CASSGFAESNNEQFF. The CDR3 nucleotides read TGTGCCAGCAGTGGTTTTGCGGAGTCGAACAATGAGCAGTTCTTC. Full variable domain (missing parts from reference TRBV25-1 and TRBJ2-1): EADIYQTPRYLVIGTGKKITLECSQTMGHDKMYWYQQDPGMELHLIHYSYGVNSTEKGDLSSESTVSRIRTEHFPLTLESARPSHTSQYLCASSGFAESNNEQFFGPGTRLTVL.

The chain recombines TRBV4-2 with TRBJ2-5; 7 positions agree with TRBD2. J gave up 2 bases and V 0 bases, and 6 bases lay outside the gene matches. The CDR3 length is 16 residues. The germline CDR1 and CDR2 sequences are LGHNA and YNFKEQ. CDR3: CASSQEGGVGQETQYF. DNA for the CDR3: TGTGCCAGCAGCCAAGAGGGAGGGGTCGGGCAAGAGACCCAGTACTTC.

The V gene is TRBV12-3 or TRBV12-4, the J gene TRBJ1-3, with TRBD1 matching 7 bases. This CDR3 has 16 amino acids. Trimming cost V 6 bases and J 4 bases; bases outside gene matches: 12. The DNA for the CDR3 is TGTGCCAGCAGCAGGGGGACGCCGGAGGGAGGAAACACCATATATTTT. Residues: CASSRGTPEGGNTIYF.

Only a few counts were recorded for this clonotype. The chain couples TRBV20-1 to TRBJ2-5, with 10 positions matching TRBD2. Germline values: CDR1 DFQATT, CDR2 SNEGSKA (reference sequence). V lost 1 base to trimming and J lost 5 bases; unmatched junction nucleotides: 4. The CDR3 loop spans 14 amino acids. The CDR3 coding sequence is TGCAGTGCTAGAGTGGGACTAGCGTCTGAGACCCAGTACTTC. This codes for CSARVGLASETQYF.

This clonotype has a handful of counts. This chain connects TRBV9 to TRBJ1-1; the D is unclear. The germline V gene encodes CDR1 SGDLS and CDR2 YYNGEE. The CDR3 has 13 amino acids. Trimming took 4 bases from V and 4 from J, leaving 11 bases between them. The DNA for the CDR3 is TGTGCCAGCAGCACCCCGGACTCCACTGAAGCTTTCTTT. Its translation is CASSTPDSTEAFF.

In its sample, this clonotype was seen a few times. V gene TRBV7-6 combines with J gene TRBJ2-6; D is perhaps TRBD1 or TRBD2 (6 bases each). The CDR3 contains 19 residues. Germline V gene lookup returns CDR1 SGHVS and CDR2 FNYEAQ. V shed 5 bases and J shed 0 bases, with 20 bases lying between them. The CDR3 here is CASSLAAGQYFSGANVLTF. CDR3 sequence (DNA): TGTGCCAGCAGCCTCGCGGCGGGACAATATTTCTCTGGGGCCAACGTCCTGACTTTC.

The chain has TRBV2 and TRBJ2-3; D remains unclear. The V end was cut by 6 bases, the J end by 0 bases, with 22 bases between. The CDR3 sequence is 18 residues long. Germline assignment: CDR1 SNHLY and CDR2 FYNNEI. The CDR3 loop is CASRADGRSPHSTDTQYF. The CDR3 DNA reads TGTGCCAGCAGGGCAGACGGACGCTCACCCCATAGCACAGATACGCAGTATTTT. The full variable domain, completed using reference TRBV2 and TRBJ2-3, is EPEVTQTPSHQVTQMGQEVILRCVPISNHLYFYWYRQILGQKVEFLVSFYNNEISEKSEIFDDQFSVERPDGSNFTLKIRSTKLEDSAMYFCASRADGRSPHSTDTQYFGPGTRLTVL.

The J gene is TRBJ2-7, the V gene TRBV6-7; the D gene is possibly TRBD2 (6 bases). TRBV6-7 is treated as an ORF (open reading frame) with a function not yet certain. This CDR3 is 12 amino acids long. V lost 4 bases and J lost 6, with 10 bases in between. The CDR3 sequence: CASSFLRGEQYF. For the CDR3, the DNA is TGTGCCAGCAGTTTCTTGCGGGGCGAGCAGTACTTC.

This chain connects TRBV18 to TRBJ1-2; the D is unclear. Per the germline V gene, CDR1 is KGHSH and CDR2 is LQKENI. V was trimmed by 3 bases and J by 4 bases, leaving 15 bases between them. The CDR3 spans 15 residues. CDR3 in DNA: TGTGCCAGCTCACCCCCAGGACGGGGTAGCTATGGCTACACCTTC. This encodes CASSPPGRGSYGYTF.

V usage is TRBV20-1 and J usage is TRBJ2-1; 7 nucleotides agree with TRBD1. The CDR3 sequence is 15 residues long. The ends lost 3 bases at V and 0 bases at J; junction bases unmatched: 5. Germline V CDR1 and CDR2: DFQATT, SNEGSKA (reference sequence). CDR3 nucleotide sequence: TGCAGTGCTAGTTTGACAGGGATCTCCTACAATGAGCAGTTCTTC. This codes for CSASLTGISYNEQFF.

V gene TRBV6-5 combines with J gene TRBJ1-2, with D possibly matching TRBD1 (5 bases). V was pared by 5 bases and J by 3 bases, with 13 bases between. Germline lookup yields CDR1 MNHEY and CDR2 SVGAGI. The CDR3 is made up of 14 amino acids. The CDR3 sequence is CASSPPGEYYGYTF. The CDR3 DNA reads TGTGCCAGCAGTCCCCCGGGGGAGTACTATGGCTACACCTTC.